Sequencing of this TCR beta chain was carried out in a study of T-cell reconstitution after alpha-beta-depleted transplantation in children. Overall study findings and caveats: T-cell numbers and diversity, one year after transplant, stemmed largely from T cells that were newly produced. Approximately two months post-transplant, alpha-beta T cells reportedly originated from several hundred expanded graft clones.

The CDR3 is 11 residues long. Germline CDR1 reads DFQATT; CDR2 reads SNEGSKA (reference sequence). Molecular barcoding with unique molecular identifiers was used for the TCRbeta library. Each CDR3 protein gets one entry after TCRdb re-called the PCR reads with MiXCR. Among about 78,000 distinct CDR3 sequences listed, 13% to 15% were seen once. As concerns this clonotype: Its antigen is not known. A junction boundary mismatches the germline segment, possibly from a read error.

This sample comprised PBMCs, mostly from graft donor cells, obtained 180 days after TCRalphabeta/CD19-depleted stem cell transplant. The TCR originated in a male patient between 2 and 10 years old who had a stem cell transplant for acute lymphoblastic leukemia, so the T cells may come from the graft donor. The V call is TRBV20-1, the J call TRBJ1-4; the D is unclear. CDR3 region: CSSRDRAVLLF. The CDR3 bases are TGCAGTTCTAGAGATAGGGCGGTCTTGCTTTTT.